This TCR beta chain was identified during a study of blood T cell repertoires in COVID-19. TCRdb's copy holds only in-frame clones and misses some; the assay was immunoSEQ multiplex PCR. The data show about 99,000 clones, over 75% seen once. The CDR3 spans 15 residues. Germline values: CDR1 SGHTA, CDR2 FQGNSA. The V gene lost 0 bases and the J gene lost 5 bases, with 13 bases spanning the gap. This TCR derives from a human donor in a cohort sampled during active COVID-19. The genes are TRBV7-2 and TRBJ2-5, with D possibly matching TRBD1 (6 bases). What was sequenced was peripheral blood. CDR3 residues: CASSLAGASRETQYF. The CDR3 region has the DNA TGTGCCAGCAGCTTAGCGGGGGCCTCGAGGGAGACCCAGTACTTC.